This T cell receptor (beta chain) was profiled in a study of blood T cell repertoires in COVID-19. Turning to the study itself: COVID-19 samples, acute and convalescent, were from the United States, Italy and Spain. T cells, B-cell-depleted T cells, or PBMCs provided the cDNA or gDNA that served as material.

Per the study methods: For nucleated cells, counts were estimated from reference gene primer amplification. The assay was immunoSEQ multiplex PCR, and TCRdb's table has in-frame clones only and misses some. V, J and clone size are taken as reported in that table, and D and trimming were inferred from the DNA itself. There are 250,000 or so clones in the sample; roughly 84% occur only once, and more than 1.5% lies in the top ten. Germline V gene lookup returns CDR1 MNHNS and CDR2 SASEGT. V dropped 1 base and J dropped 7; count of bases not matched to a gene: 5. The CDR3 is made up of 15 amino acids. The sequencing input was peripheral blood. This receptor was identified in a middle-aged woman who had recovered from COVID-19. The V gene is TRBV6-1, the J gene TRBJ2-1; TRBD1 matches at 9 bases. CDR3 region: CASSEVTGGRNEQFF. The DNA of the CDR3 is TGTGCCAGCAGTGAAGTTACAGGGGGCCGGAATGAGCAGTTCTTC.